The sequence of this TCR beta chain was determined in a study of cytomegalovirus exposure and HLA in healthy donors. General study points: A subsequent analysis found that TCR clusters from the first cohort also tended to co-occur in the roughly 120 validation repertoires, with about 93% of cluster scores above 0. Cytomegalovirus association was listed for around 170 TCR beta chains.

The table came from immunoSEQ multiplex PCR; TCRdb's copy has only in-frame clones and leaves some out. This sample carries 200,000 or so clones, around four fifths of them seen once, and the ten largest clones take over 5.5%. Germline CDR1 ENHRY, CDR2 SYGVKD. V gave up 2 bases and J gave up 0 bases, with 8 bases separating them. This CDR3 contains 14 residues. As concerns this clone: The antigen is unknown.

The V call is TRBV10-3, the J call TRBJ2-7; D possibly corresponds to TRBD1 (6 bases). The sequence came from a man in his late teens or twenties in good health and CMV-seropositive. The specimen sequenced was PBMCs. CDR3 residues: CAISEGGFSYEQYF. The CDR3 DNA reads as TGTGCCATCAGTGAGGGGGGCTTCTCCTACGAGCAGTACTTC.